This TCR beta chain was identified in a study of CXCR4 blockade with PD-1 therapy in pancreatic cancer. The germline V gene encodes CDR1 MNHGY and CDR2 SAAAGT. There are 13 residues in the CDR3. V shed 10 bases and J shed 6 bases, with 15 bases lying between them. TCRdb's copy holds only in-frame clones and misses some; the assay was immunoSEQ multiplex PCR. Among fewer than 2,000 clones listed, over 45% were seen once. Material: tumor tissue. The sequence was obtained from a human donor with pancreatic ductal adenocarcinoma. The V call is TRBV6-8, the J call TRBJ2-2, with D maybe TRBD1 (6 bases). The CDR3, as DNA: TGTGCCATCAAACGGACAGAGGCCGGGGAGCTGTTTTTT. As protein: CAIKRTEAGELFF.